This T cell receptor (beta chain) came from a study of memory CD4+ T cells and cytomegalovirus serostatus. Study results and caveats: Repertoires predicted CMV serostatus with median bootstrapped AUC of about 0.96.

The CDR3 is 15 residues long. Trimming took 11 bases from V and 0 from J, leaving 14 bases between them. Germline loops: CDR1 SGHAT, CDR2 FQNNGV. Method: immunoSEQ multiplex PCR; TCRdb's copy keeps in-frame clones and lacks some. This table has 55,000 to 75,000 clones, approximately 78% appearing once. Single viable CD3+CD4+CD8-CD45RO+ cells were sorted as the memory CD4+ T cells. Serostatus was set by detecting CMV pp150, pp28, p38, p52 IgG. Total CD4+ T cells were enriched by CD4 positive selection. Turning to this clone: Its specificity is unknown.

Sequences were obtained from memory CD4+ T cells from blood. The gene calls are TRBV11-2 and TRBJ2-6, with D hard to call. This TCR was sampled from an adult in good health and CMV-seronegative. In DNA, the CDR3 is TGTGCCGGCCGACACCTTTCCTCTGGGGCCAACGTCCTGACTTTC. The encoded protein is CAGRHLSSGANVLTF.